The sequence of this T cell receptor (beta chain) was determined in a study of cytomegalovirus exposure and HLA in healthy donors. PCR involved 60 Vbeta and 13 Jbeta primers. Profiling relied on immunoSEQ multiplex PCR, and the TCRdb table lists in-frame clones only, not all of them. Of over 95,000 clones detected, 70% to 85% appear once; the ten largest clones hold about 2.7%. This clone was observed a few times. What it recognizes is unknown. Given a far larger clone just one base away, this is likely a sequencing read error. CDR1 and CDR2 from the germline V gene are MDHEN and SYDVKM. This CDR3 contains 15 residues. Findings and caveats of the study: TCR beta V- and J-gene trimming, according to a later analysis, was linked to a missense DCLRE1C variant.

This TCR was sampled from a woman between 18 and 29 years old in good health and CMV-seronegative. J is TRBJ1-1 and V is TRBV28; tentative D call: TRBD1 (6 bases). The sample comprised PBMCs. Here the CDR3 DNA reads TGTGCCAGCAGTTTCTTTAGTAGGGGGAACTCTGAAGCTTTCTTT. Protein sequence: CASSFFSRGNSEAFF. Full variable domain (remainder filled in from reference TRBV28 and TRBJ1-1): DVKVTQSSRYLVKRTGEKVFLECVQDMDHENMFWYRQDPGLGLRLIYFSYDVKMKEKGDIPEGYSVSREKKERFSLILESASTNQTSMYLCASSFFSRGNSEAFFGQGTRLTVV.